The entry that follows covers one T cell receptor beta chain sequence. V lost 0 bases, J lost 3 bases, and 13 bases lay in between. The germline V gene encodes CDR1 MNHEY and CDR2 SVGEGT. This CDR3 contains 16 residues. Individually, cDNA molecules had unique molecular identifiers attached to them. TCRdb reanalysed the 5' RACE reads using MiXCR and keeps one entry per CDR3 protein. The sample holds tens of thousands of distinct CDR3 sequences, around 12% seen once. This sample is drawn from a study of early T cells in non-severe SARS-CoV-2 infection. Overall study: Bulk RNA from unsorted whole blood was sequenced; chains were unpaired.

This TCR derives from an adult who was a healthcare worker with PCR-confirmed SARS-CoV-2 infection or an uninfected control (not recorded which). The sequencing sample was made of whole blood. This rearrangement joins TRBV6-2 or TRBV6-3 to TRBJ2-3, with D possibly matching TRBD1 (5 bases). The CDR3 region has the DNA TGTGCCAGCAGTTACTCTCGGCAGGGTAGGACAGATACGCAGTATTTT. Residues: CASSYSRQGRTDTQYF.